These 25 T cell receptor beta chains share one sample of origin, sequenced in a study of cytomegalovirus exposure and HLA in healthy donors. The PCR made use of 60 Vbeta and 13 Jbeta primers. This table comes from immunoSEQ multiplex PCR, and its TCRdb copy is limited to in-frame clones, with some not included. This table holds 100,000 to 150,000 clones. Sequences were obtained from PBMCs. The receptors derive from a woman in her thirties or forties in good health and CMV-seronegative.

The rearrangement joins TRBV7-3 to TRBJ1-5; 7 bases match TRBD1. V shed 5 bases and J 4 bases; nucleotides not matched to a gene: 2. CDR3 length: 13 amino acids. The germline CDR1 and CDR2 sequences are SGHTA and FQGTGA. The CDR3 spells CASSPGGNQPQHF. CDR3 nucleotide sequence: TGTGCCAGCAGCCCAGGGGGGAATCAGCCCCAGCATTTT.

Here the CDR3 reads CASSIQGVSPLHF. CDR3 in DNA: TGTGCCAGTAGTATACAGGGGGTTTCACCCCTCCACTTT. This chain connects TRBV19 to TRBJ1-6, with TRBD1 identical over 7 bases. The germline V gene encodes CDR1 LNHDA and CDR2 SQIVND (reference sequence). The J segment lost 9 bases and the V segment lost 2 bases, leaving 1 base of the junction unmatched. The CDR3 length is 13 residues. Full variable domain (outside the CDR3, taken from reference TRBV19 and TRBJ1-6): DGGITQSPKYLFRKEGQNVTLSCEQNLNHDAMYWYRQDPGQGLRLIYYSQIVNDFQKGDIAEGYSVSREKKESFPLTVTSAQKNPTAFYLCASSIQGVSPLHFGNGTRLTVT.

CDR3 sequence (DNA): TGCAGTGCTAGCCTCCAAGAGACCCAGTACTTC. Protein sequence: CSASLQETQYF. The chain has TRBV20-1 and TRBJ2-5, with D unresolved. Trimming stripped 3 bases from V and 1 base from J, with 3 bases between. From germline, CDR1 is DFQATT and CDR2 SNEGSKA (reference sequence). The CDR3 has 11 residues.

The J gene is TRBJ1-1, the V gene TRBV25-1; D not certain. This CDR3 has 14 amino acids. Germline CDR1 reads MGHDK; CDR2 reads SYGVNS. Trimming pared 8 bases from V and 0 bases from J, leaving 13 bases between. Written as DNA, the CDR3 is TGTGCCAGCTCAAGAGGGCTAATGAACACTGAAGCTTTCTTT. Its translation: CASSRGLMNTEAFF.

V is TRBV18 and J is TRBJ1-2; the match to TRBD1 covers 9 bases. CDR3 length: 14 residues. J gave up 7 bases and V 2 bases, and 5 bases lay outside the gene matches. From germline, CDR1 is KGHSH and CDR2 LQKENI. The CDR3 DNA reads as TGTGCCAGCTCACCAGAGTCGACAGGGGGTGGCTACACCTTC. Protein sequence: CASSPESTGGGYTF. The full variable domain, in which reference TRBV18 and TRBJ1-2 provide the parts outside the CDR3, is NAGVMQNPRHLVRRRGQEARLRCSPMKGHSHVYWYRQLPEEGLKFMVYLQKENIIDESGMPKERFSAEFPKEGPSILRIQQVVRGDSAAYFCASSPESTGGGYTFGSGTRLTVV.

This rearrangement joins TRBV5-1 to TRBJ1-2; no clear D. Germline CDR1 SGHRS, CDR2 YFSETQ. V lost 4 bases to trimming and J lost 3 bases, with 16 bases between them. This CDR3 has 15 amino acids. For the CDR3, the DNA is TGCGCCAGCAGCCCGGGCGGTTCGAGGGACTATGGCTACACCTTC. It yields the protein CASSPGGSRDYGYTF.

The chain recombines TRBV18 with TRBJ1-5, with D perhaps TRBD1 (6 bases). The CDR3 is 15 residues long. CDR1 is KGHSH and CDR2 is LQKENI in the germline V gene. V was clipped by 3 bases and J by 0 bases, with 9 bases between them. CDR3 region: CASSPRGDSNQPQHF. The CDR3 nucleotides read TGTGCCAGCTCACCCAGGGGCGATAGCAATCAGCCCCAGCATTTT.

The rearrangement links TRBV7-6 to TRBJ1-1, with TRBD1 identical over 8 bases. V lost 4 bases and J lost 2; bases outside the gene matches: 6. CDR1 is SGHVS, CDR2 FNYEAQ, per germline. CDR3 length equals 15 residues. The CDR3 DNA sequence: TGTGCCAGCAGCTCTTTAGACAGGGGAAACACTGAAGCTTTCTTT. This sequence encodes CASSSLDRGNTEAFF.

The rearrangement links TRBV7-9 to TRBJ1-2, with 12 positions matching TRBD1. The V and J ends lost 5 bases and 7 bases, in that order; junction bases with no gene match: 8. The CDR3 has 15 amino acids. Germline lookup yields CDR1 SEHNR and CDR2 FQNEAQ (reference sequence). CDR3 amino acids: CASSPRDRGLGGYTF. As DNA, the CDR3 is TGTGCCAGCAGCCCCCGGGACAGGGGGCTGGGTGGCTACACCTTC.

V is TRBV7-2 and J is TRBJ1-3; no clear D gene. The germline gives CDR1 SGHTA, CDR2 FQGNSA. The V end was cut by 1 base, the J end by 0 bases, with 4 bases between. The CDR3 contains 14 residues. The CDR3 DNA follows: TGTGCCAGCAGCTTAGACGGCTCTGGAAACACCATATATTTT. Protein: CASSLDGSGNTIYF.

The chain joins TRBV7-3 to TRBJ2-2; TRBD1 matches at 12 bases. V shed 5 bases, J shed 7 bases, and the junction held 11 bases outside the gene matches. The CDR3 is 17 residues long. Germline CDR1 and CDR2: SGHTA and FQGTGA. The CDR3 DNA reads TGTGCCAGCAGCCCCAGGTCGGGACAGGGGGCTGGCGGGGAGCTGTTTTTT. It specifies CASSPRSGQGAGGELFF. Supplemented by reference TRBV7-3 and TRBJ2-2, the full variable domain reads GAGVSQTPSNKVTEKGKYVELRCDPISGHTALYWYRQSLGQGPEFLIYFQGTGAADDSGLPNDRFFAVRPEGSVSTLKIQRTERGDSAVYLCASSPRSGQGAGGELFFGEGSRLTVL.

V and J are TRBV4-3 and TRBJ1-6; TRBD1 agrees at 7 bases. The CDR3 consists of 17 residues. Losses at the gene ends were 1 base for V and 8 bases for J; bases not matched to a gene: 11. The V gene's germline CDR1 is LGHNA and CDR2 YSLEER. The CDR3 protein is CASSQAHNRGRYSPLHF. CDR3 DNA: TGCGCCAGCAGCCAAGCGCATAACAGGGGAAGGTATTCACCCCTCCACTTT.

The rearrangement joins TRBV5-6 to TRBJ1-4; D remains ambiguous. Trimming shortened V by 0 bases and J by 7 bases, and 10 bases separated the two germline ends. Germline V gene data show CDR1 as SGHDT and CDR2 as YYEEEE. This CDR3 region has 14 residues. In DNA, the CDR3 is TGTGCCAGCAGCTTGGACCCAGGAGGTGAAAAACTGTTTTTT. It yields the protein CASSLDPGGEKLFF.

The rearrangement joins TRBV2 to TRBJ2-1; D possibly corresponds to TRBD2 (5 bases). V was trimmed by 7 bases and J by 5 bases, leaving 15 bases between them. CDR1 and CDR2 from the germline V gene are SNHLY and FYNNEI. This CDR3 is 14 amino acids long. In DNA form, the CDR3 reads TGTGCCAGCAAACCCGGTCTAGCCAACAATGAGCAGTTCTTC. The encoded protein is CASKPGLANNEQFF. The full variable domain, in which reference TRBV2 and TRBJ2-1 provide the parts outside the CDR3, is EPEVTQTPSHQVTQMGQEVILRCVPISNHLYFYWYRQILGQKVEFLVSFYNNEISEKSEIFDDQFSVERPDGSNFTLKIRSTKLEDSAMYFCASKPGLANNEQFFGPGTRLTVL.

The rearrangement uses TRBV4-2 and TRBJ2-2; 8 positions match TRBD1. The V gene end was trimmed by 5 bases and the J gene end by 5 bases; junction bases not matched to a gene: 13. Germline CDR1 reads LGHNA; CDR2 reads YNFKEQ. The CDR3 has 17 amino acids. CDR3 nucleotide sequence: TGTGCCAGCAGCAAACACAGAGACAGGGGACCGACCGGGGAGCTGTTTTTT. The encoded protein is CASSKHRDRGPTGELFF.

The CDR3, as DNA: TGTGCCAGTAGTCCTCCCGGAACAGGGAACACCGGGGAGCTGTTTTTT. Its translation is CASSPPGTGNTGELFF. V usage is TRBV19 and J usage is TRBJ2-2; a possible D gene is TRBD1 (5 bases). Germline V gene lookup returns CDR1 LNHDA and CDR2 SQIVND (reference sequence). This CDR3 contains 16 residues. Trimming removed 5 bases at V and 1 base at J, with 14 bases between.

The gene calls are TRBV4-1 and TRBJ1-2, with D unclear. CDR3 size: 13 residues. Germline-derived CDR1 and CDR2 are MGHRA and YSYEKL. V lost 4 bases and J 4 bases, leaving 10 bases between the germline ends. The CDR3 nucleotides are TGCGCCAGCAGCCCGGAGGGAGGCTATGGCTACACCTTC. Residues: CASSPEGGYGYTF.

The CDR3 DNA is TGTGCCAGCTCACTACAGGTAGGGGCTGAAGCTTTCTTT. Amino acids: CASSLQVGAEAFF. This sequence joins TRBV18 and TRBJ1-1; tentative D call: TRBD1 (5 bases). CDR3 length equals 13 residues. CDR1 is KGHSH and CDR2 is LQKENI in the germline V gene. V lost 4 bases to trimming and J lost 6 bases, with 12 bases between them.

The chain uses TRBV6-4 and TRBJ1-2; 9 nucleotides match TRBD1. There are 14 residues in the CDR3. Per the germline V gene, CDR1 is MRHNA and CDR2 is SNTAGT. With V trimmed by 3 bases and J by 6 bases, 5 bases remained unmatched. The CDR3 nucleotides read TGTGCCAGCAGTGAACAGGGGGCGGCTCATGGCTACACCTTC. This translates into CASSEQGAAHGYTF.

This chain connects TRBV4-2 to TRBJ2-2; 7 bases fit TRBD2. V dropped 2 bases and J dropped 7; count of bases not matched to a gene: 4. The CDR3 is made up of 14 amino acids. Germline V CDR1 and CDR2: LGHNA, YNFKEQ. The CDR3: CASSQSGVGGELFF. CDR3 nucleotide sequence: TGTGCCAGCAGCCAAAGCGGGGTGGGCGGGGAGCTGTTTTTT.

The rearrangement links TRBV5-1 to TRBJ2-3, with D maybe TRBD1 (6 bases). Trimming stripped 9 bases from V and 6 bases from J, with 20 bases between. Germline V gene data show CDR1 as SGHRS and CDR2 as YFSETQ. CDR3 length equals 14 residues. The CDR3 loop is CATRTGQLGDTQYF. CDR3 DNA sequence: TGCGCCACCCGAACAGGACAGTTGGGGGATACGCAGTATTTT.

The chain employs TRBV28 and TRBJ1-5; TRBD1 agrees at 9 bases. V shed 7 bases, J shed 6 bases, and the junction held 7 bases outside the gene matches. The CDR3 runs to 14 residues. Germline loops: CDR1 MDHEN, CDR2 SYDVKM. The CDR3 coding sequence is TGTGCCAGCATCCTTGGGACAGGGAGTCAGCCCCAGCATTTT. This codes for CASILGTGSQPQHF.

The chain has TRBV2 and TRBJ1-4; D is perhaps TRBD1 (5 bases). The germline V gene encodes CDR1 SNHLY and CDR2 FYNNEI. Trimming removed 3 bases at V and 9 bases at J, with 11 bases between. The CDR3 loop spans 13 amino acids. CDR3 sequence: CASSEGRVQKLFF. The DNA for the CDR3 is TGTGCCAGCAGTGAGGGCAGGGTTCAAAAACTGTTTTTT.

The V gene is TRBV11-3, the J gene TRBJ2-1, with D perhaps TRBD1 (5 bases). Germline assignment: CDR1 SGHNT and CDR2 YENEEA. The CDR3 sequence is 15 residues long. V gave up 1 base and J gave up 2 bases, with 9 bases separating them. The chain's CDR3 is CASSLGRAAYNEQFF. The CDR3, as DNA: TGTGCCAGCAGCTTAGGCAGGGCGGCCTACAATGAGCAGTTCTTC.

This sequence joins TRBV5-1 and TRBJ1-2; D uncertain. This CDR3 comprises 13 residues. With 6 bases removed from V and 4 bases from J, the gap between germline ends came to 13 bases. Germline-derived CDR1 and CDR2 are SGHRS and YFSETQ. The chain's CDR3 is CASTPLGSYGYTF. CDR3 coding DNA: TGCGCCAGCACCCCCCTTGGGAGCTATGGCTACACCTTC.